Below are 17 T cell receptor beta chains sequenced from a single sample in a study of blood T cell repertoires in COVID-19. Sequenced by immunoSEQ multiplex PCR; TCRdb stores in-frame clones only, minus some. The profile shows under 450,000 clones, 81% of them singletons. Sequenced input: peripheral blood. These receptors were obtained from a human donor with acute or convalescent COVID-19. The donor label of this sample is uncertain.

The genes are TRBV11-2 and TRBJ1-3; 7 bases map to TRBD1. The CDR3 is 14 amino acids. After removal of 1 base from V and 4 bases from J, the junction contained 1 base not matched to a gene. Germline CDR1 reads SGHAT; CDR2 reads FQNNGV. Here the CDR3 reads CASSLVTGGNTIYF. DNA of the CDR3: TGTGCCAGCAGCTTAGTGACAGGGGGAAACACCATATATTTT.

This clone has only one observation. The chain joins TRBV5-1 to TRBJ1-4, with D possibly being TRBD1 (6 bases). The germline V gene has CDR1 SGHRS and CDR2 YFSETQ. Trimming took 4 bases from V and 4 from J, leaving 11 bases between them. There are 14 residues in the CDR3. The CDR3 spells CASSGGQSNEKLFF. The CDR3, as DNA: TGCGCCAGCAGCGGCGGACAGAGTAATGAAAAACTGTTTTTT.

This chain connects TRBV27 to TRBJ1-1; D is ambiguous. The CDR3 has 15 residues. Germline V lookup: CDR1 MNHEY, CDR2 SMNVEV (reference sequence). V was trimmed by 6 bases and J by 3 bases, leaving 17 bases between them. The CDR3 region has the DNA TGTGCCAGCAGCCCCCGGGTAGACGTAGACACTGAAGCTTTCTTT. It translates to CASSPRVDVDTEAFF.

This clone was counted between two and nine times. The rearrangement uses TRBV30 and TRBJ1-2; no firm D call. The CDR3 is 11 amino acids. V gave up 4 bases and J gave up 8 bases, with 11 bases separating them. Germline V gives CDR1 GTSNPN, CDR2 SVGIG (reference sequence). The CDR3 sequence is CAWIEVVGYTF. CDR3 bases: TGTGCCTGGATTGAGGTGGTAGGCTACACCTTC.

The chain joins TRBV7-9 to TRBJ2-1; 14 positions match TRBD2. CDR3 length: 16 residues. Germline V gives CDR1 SEHNR, CDR2 FQNEAQ (reference sequence). V shed 7 bases and J 7 bases; nucleotides not matched to a gene: 9. Written as DNA, the CDR3 is TGTGCCAGCACCAGGGCCGGACTAGCGGGAGGAAATGAGCAGTTCTTC. Its protein is CASTRAGLAGGNEQFF.

The CDR3 region is CASSRRTSGSWGTETQYF. In DNA form, the CDR3 reads TGCGCCAGCAGCCGGAGGACTAGCGGGAGTTGGGGGACGGAGACCCAGTACTTC. This chain links TRBV5-1 with TRBJ2-5; 13 nucleotides agree with TRBD2. This CDR3 is built from 18 residues. Germline CDR1 and CDR2: SGHRS and YFSETQ. J was trimmed by 5 bases and V by 4 bases; bases with no gene match: 14.

Comment on this clone: Other DNA sequences in this specimen translate into the identical CDR3. The chain joins TRBV3-1 (or the pseudogene TRBV3-2) to TRBJ1-5, with D perhaps matching TRBD1 (6 bases). V was shortened by 6 bases and J by 2 bases, with 8 bases between the two germline ends. The CDR3 consists of 13 residues. CDR1 is LGHDT and CDR2 is YNNKEL in the germline V gene (reference sequence). The CDR3 loop reads CASSHRGNQPQHF. The CDR3 DNA reads as TGTGCCAGCAGTCACAGGGGCAATCAGCCCCAGCATTTT.

This chain links TRBV28 with TRBJ1-1; D is unclear. Trimming cost V 3 bases and J 4 bases, with 12 bases left between them. The CDR3 has 14 amino acids. Germline CDR1 is MDHEN and CDR2 is SYDVKM. The CDR3 sequence is CASSFRGGGTEAFF. The DNA of the CDR3 is TGTGCCAGCAGTTTCCGGGGAGGTGGCACTGAAGCTTTCTTT.

The CDR3 coding sequence is TGTGCCAGCAGCCGCGACGGGACAGGAACCTACGAGCAGTACTTC. As protein: CASSRDGTGTYEQYF. The chain recombines TRBV6-5 with TRBJ2-7, with 8 bases matching TRBD1. The germline CDR1 and CDR2 sequences are MNHEY and SVGAGI. This CDR3 is 15 amino acids long. V trimming: 6 bases; J trimming: 2 bases; junction bases outside the gene matches: 9.

This chain joins TRBV28 and TRBJ1-6, with D possibly matching TRBD1 (6 bases). Between the trimmed V and J ends, which lost 2 bases and 10 bases, there was a span of 12 bases. Germline values: CDR1 MDHEN, CDR2 SYDVKM. The CDR3 covers 14 residues. The CDR3 loop reads CASSLGQGNSPLHF. CDR3 coding DNA: TGTGCCAGCAGTTTAGGGCAGGGGAACTCACCCCTCCACTTT.

Points on this clone: In the same sample, other DNA sequences code for this CDR3. V gene TRBV7-2 combines with J gene TRBJ1-5; 8 nucleotides align to TRBD1. V shed 1 base, J shed 4 bases, and the junction held 0 bases outside the gene matches. The CDR3 contains 14 residues. Germline V lookup: CDR1 SGHTA, CDR2 FQGNSA. The CDR3 DNA is TGTGCCAGCAGCTTAGGACAGGGGAATCAGCCCCAGCATTTT. This sequence encodes CASSLGQGNQPQHF.

The chain couples TRBV7-9 to TRBJ1-6, with a possible D match to TRBD1 (6 bases). The V gene lost 4 bases and the J gene lost 5 bases, with 12 bases spanning the gap. The CDR3 runs 15 residues. From germline, CDR1 is SEHNR and CDR2 FQNEAQ (reference sequence). CDR3 bases: TGTGCCAGCAGCTCGCCCAGGGACAATAATTCACCCCTCCACTTT. Residues: CASSSPRDNNSPLHF.

This chain connects TRBV5-5 to TRBJ1-2; 9 bases line up with TRBD1. The trim removed 0 bases at V and 0 bases at J, leaving 3 bases unmatched. The CDR3 has 16 amino acids. The V gene's germline CDR1 is SGHKS and CDR2 YYEKEE (reference sequence). The CDR3 region has the DNA TGTGCCAGCAGCTTGGTAGGGACAGGGTCTAACTATGGCTACACCTTC. Protein sequence: CASSLVGTGSNYGYTF.

The V call is TRBV27, the J call TRBJ1-5; D is uncertain. Trimming cost V 0 bases and J 4 bases, with 4 bases left between them. The germline CDR1 and CDR2 sequences are MNHEY and SMNVEV (reference sequence). This CDR3 contains 13 residues. CDR3 region: CASSLSLNQPQHF. In DNA, the CDR3 is TGTGCCAGCAGTTTATCTTTAAATCAGCCCCAGCATTTT.

This chain links TRBV5-1 with TRBJ1-3, with TRBD1 matching 9 bases. This CDR3 spans 14 amino acids. Germline trimming cut 3 bases from V and 2 bases from J; bases unmatched to any gene: 0. Germline CDR1 and CDR2: SGHRS and YFSETQ. This CDR3 is CASSWTGAGNTIYF. DNA of the CDR3: TGCGCCAGCAGCTGGACAGGGGCTGGAAACACCATATATTTT.

CDR3 residues: CAWVDQGAEAFF. As DNA, the CDR3 is TGTGCCTGGGTCGACCAGGGGGCTGAAGCTTTCTTT. The chain recombines TRBV30 with TRBJ1-1, with 7 nucleotides matching TRBD1. J lost 6 bases, V lost 5 bases, and 6 bases had no gene match. Per the germline V gene, CDR1 is GTSNPN and CDR2 is SVGIG (reference sequence). This CDR3 contains 12 residues.

The chain is built from TRBV10-1 and TRBJ1-2; 9 nucleotides match TRBD1. The ends lost 3 bases at V and 4 bases at J; junction bases unmatched: 9. CDR1 is WNHNN, CDR2 SYGVQD, per germline (reference sequence). The CDR3 runs to 16 residues. The chain's CDR3 is CASSDGRTGDTYGYTF. The CDR3 DNA reads TGCGCCAGCAGTGATGGTAGGACAGGGGATACCTATGGCTACACCTTC.